These 25 T cell receptor beta chains were sequenced from one sample in a study of shared clonotypes between healthy human individuals. Selected positively for CCR7 and CD45RO-negative, naive CD8 cells excluded terminally differentiated effector memory CD45RA+ cells. TCRdb keeps only in-frame clones here, not all; method: immunoSEQ multiplex PCR. The repertoire holds about 700,000 clones, with about 92% as singletons. Material: naive CD8+ T cells sorted from blood. The receptors shown here come from a man aged 30 to 45 in good health.

This clone was counted between two and nine times. Other DNA sequences in this specimen translate into the identical CDR3. The V and J genes are TRBV29-1 and TRBJ1-1, with no clear D. The CDR3 runs 12 residues. CDR1 SQVTM and CDR2 ANQGSEA come from the germline V gene. Trimming removed 4 bases at V and 1 base at J, with 7 bases between. In nucleotides, the CDR3 is TGCAGCGTTGGCCCGGGGAACACTGAAGCTTTCTTT. This gives the protein CSVGPGNTEAFF. The full variable domain, completed using reference TRBV29-1 and TRBJ1-1, is SAVISQKPSRDICQRGTSLTIQCQVDSQVTMMFWYRQQPGQSLTLIATANQGSEATYESGFVIDKFPISRPNLTFSTLTVSNMSPEDSSIYLCSVGPGNTEAFFGQGTRLTVV.

The gene calls are TRBV11-2 and TRBJ2-7; TRBD2 matches at 11 bases. The CDR3 loop spans 18 amino acids. V shed 1 base and J 1 base; nucleotides not matched to a gene: 9. Per the germline V gene, CDR1 is SGHAT and CDR2 is FQNNGV. CDR3 amino acids: CASSLGAIGTSGSYEQYF. The CDR3 coding sequence is TGTGCCAGCAGCTTAGGGGCGATCGGGACTAGCGGTTCCTACGAGCAGTACTTC.

This clone was detected only once. The V gene is TRBV5-4, the J gene TRBJ2-1; D is unclear. CDR1 and CDR2 from the germline V gene are SGHNT and YYREEE (reference sequence). CDR3 size: 12 residues. Trimming took off 1 base at V and 6 bases at J, with 5 bases between the two ends. CDR3 DNA: TGTGCCAGCAGCTTGTGGGGCAATGAGCAGTTCTTC. It codes for CASSLWGNEQFF.

The chain couples TRBV7-2 to TRBJ2-7, with TRBD2 matching over 9 bases. Germline-derived CDR1 and CDR2 are SGHTA and FQGNSA. V lost 6 bases to trimming and J lost 5 bases; unmatched junction nucleotides: 14. The CDR3 covers 16 residues. The CDR3 sequence is CASSHRGGRARNEQYF. CDR3 nucleotides: TGTGCCAGCAGTCATAGGGGCGGGAGGGCCCGGAACGAGCAGTACTTC.

The chain joins TRBV28 to TRBJ2-3; no reliable D call. The V gene's germline CDR1 is MDHEN and CDR2 SYDVKM. The V end was cut by 3 bases, the J end by 5 bases, with 12 bases between. This CDR3 contains 14 residues. CDR3 bases: TGTGCCAGCAGTTTTGGGCTAGGCCAAGATACGCAGTATTTT. It yields the protein CASSFGLGQDTQYF. Supplemented by reference TRBV28 and TRBJ2-3, the full variable domain reads DVKVTQSSRYLVKRTGEKVFLECVQDMDHENMFWYRQDPGLGLRLIYFSYDVKMKEKGDIPEGYSVSREKKERFSLILESASTNQTSMYLCASSFGLGQDTQYFGPGTRLTVL.

V and J are TRBV7-2 and TRBJ2-5; 7 nucleotides align to TRBD2. V shed 3 bases and J 3 bases; nucleotides not matched to a gene: 7. This CDR3 comprises 15 residues. Germline V gene lookup returns CDR1 SGHTA and CDR2 FQGNSA. Here the CDR3 reads CASSFSLAEKETQYF. CDR3 nucleotide sequence: TGTGCCAGCAGCTTCTCGCTAGCGGAGAAAGAGACCCAGTACTTC.

The rearrangement uses TRBV2 and TRBJ2-5, with a possible D match to TRBD1 (5 bases). Germline V gene lookup returns CDR1 SNHLY and CDR2 FYNNEI. The CDR3 is 14 residues long. V dropped 4 bases and J dropped 3 bases, with 12 bases sitting between them. The CDR3 spells CASSGDSGKETQYF. CDR3 coding DNA: TGTGCCAGCAGTGGCGACAGTGGGAAAGAGACCCAGTACTTC. The full variable domain, its missing parts supplied by reference TRBV2 and TRBJ2-5, is EPEVTQTPSHQVTQMGQEVILRCVPISNHLYFYWYRQILGQKVEFLVSFYNNEISEKSEIFDDQFSVERPDGSNFTLKIRSTKLEDSAMYFCASSGDSGKETQYFGPGTRLLVL.

This chain uses TRBV30 with TRBJ2-1; 7 nucleotides agree with TRBD2. V dropped 0 bases and J dropped 0; count of bases not matched to a gene: 5. The V gene's germline CDR1 is GTSNPN and CDR2 SVGIG (reference sequence). This CDR3 has 16 amino acids. CDR3: CAWSVPAGSSYNEQFF. In DNA, the CDR3 is TGTGCCTGGAGTGTACCAGCGGGGAGCTCCTACAATGAGCAGTTCTTC.

V and J are TRBV27 and TRBJ2-7, with D possibly matching TRBD1 (5 bases). The CDR3 sequence is 14 residues long. Trimming took 6 bases from V and 0 from J, leaving 12 bases between them. Germline CDR1 is MNHEY and CDR2 is SMNVEV (reference sequence). CDR3 nucleotides: TGTGCCAGCAGCCCAGGGATGAGCTCCTACGAGCAGTACTTC. Residues: CASSPGMSSYEQYF.

The chain joins TRBV30 to TRBJ2-7; 11 bases fit TRBD2. V shed 4 bases and J 0 bases; nucleotides not matched to a gene: 8. Looked up from germline, CDR1 is GTSNPN and CDR2 is SVGIG (reference sequence). The CDR3 totals 16 residues. The CDR3 region is CAWTRVSGRASYEQYF. The CDR3 nucleotides read TGTGCCTGGACCCGAGTTAGCGGGAGGGCCTCCTACGAGCAGTACTTC. The full variable domain, in which reference TRBV30 and TRBJ2-7 provide the parts outside the CDR3, is SQTIHQWPATLVQPVGSPLSLECTVEGTSNPNLYWYRQAAGRGLQLLFYSVGIGQISSEVPQNLSASRPQDRQFILSSKKLLLSDSGFYLCAWTRVSGRASYEQYFGPGTRLTVT.

The V call is TRBV7-9, the J call TRBJ2-1, with D unclear. V shed 4 bases and J shed 7 bases, with 8 bases lying between them. This CDR3 has 12 residues. The germline gives CDR1 SEHNR, CDR2 FQNEAQ (reference sequence). CDR3: CASSSDVNEQFF. CDR3 nucleotides: TGTGCCAGCAGCTCGGACGTGAATGAGCAGTTCTTC. The whole variable domain, filled in from reference TRBV7-9 and TRBJ2-1, reads DTGVSQNPRHKITKRGQNVTFRCDPISEHNRLYWYRQTLGQGPEFLTYFQNEAQLEKSRLLSDRFSAERPKGSFSTLEIQRTEQGDSAMYLCASSSDVNEQFFGPGTRLTVL.

This chain uses TRBV29-1 with TRBJ1-2; D unclear. The germline V gene has CDR1 SQVTM and CDR2 ANQGSEA. This CDR3 has 12 residues. The V and J ends lost 1 base and 8 bases respectively, with 11 bases between them. CDR3 residues: CSVEGLNVGYTF. CDR3 nucleotides: TGCAGCGTTGAAGGGTTGAATGTGGGCTACACCTTC.

V and J are TRBV7-9 and TRBJ1-3, with unresolved D. The CDR3 runs to 15 residues. With 4 bases removed from V and 0 bases from J, the gap between germline ends came to 10 bases. Germline assignment: CDR1 SEHNR and CDR2 FQNEAQ (reference sequence). The CDR3 DNA reads TGTGCCAGCAGCTCGGACGAGAGCTCTGGAAACACCATATATTTT. This encodes CASSSDESSGNTIYF. Full variable domain (outside the CDR3, taken from reference TRBV7-9 and TRBJ1-3): DTGVSQNPRHKITKRGQNVTFRCDPISEHNRLYWYRQTLGQGPEFLTYFQNEAQLEKSRLLSDRFSAERPKGSFSTLEIQRTEQGDSAMYLCASSSDESSGNTIYFGEGSWLTVV.

CDR3 sequence (DNA): TGTGCCAGCAGAAAGGTAACGGGAGGGCCCCTCCCCTACGAGCAGTACTTC. Translated, it gives CASRKVTGGPLPYEQYF. This chain joins TRBV2 and TRBJ2-7, with 8 bases lining up with TRBD2. J gave up 2 bases and V 6 bases, and 15 bases lay outside the gene matches. CDR1 and CDR2 (germline): SNHLY, FYNNEI. The CDR3 runs 17 residues.

The rearrangement uses TRBV14 and TRBJ2-1; D is perhaps TRBD1 (6 bases). Trimming pared 3 bases from V and 7 bases from J, leaving 16 bases between. The CDR3 has 15 amino acids. Germline loops: CDR1 SGHDN, CDR2 FVKESK. In DNA form, the CDR3 reads TGTGCCAGCAGCCATTGGGGGCTTGGTGGGAATGAGCAGTTCTTC. The encoded protein is CASSHWGLGGNEQFF.

This chain links TRBV10-2 with TRBJ2-3; D perhaps matches TRBD1 (6 bases). CDR1 WSHSY and CDR2 SAAADI come from the germline V gene. The CDR3 loop spans 16 amino acids. V lost 1 base and J lost 0, with 11 bases in between. The CDR3 region is CASSEWGHPSTDTQYF. The CDR3 DNA is TGCGCCAGCAGTGAGTGGGGGCACCCTAGCACAGATACGCAGTATTTT.

V and J are TRBV29-1 and TRBJ2-7, with D unresolved. Between the trimmed V and J ends, which lost 3 bases and 0 bases, there was a span of 9 bases. Germline-derived CDR1 and CDR2 are SQVTM and ANQGSEA. The CDR3 sequence is 13 residues long. The CDR3 sequence: CSVESLGSYEQYF. CDR3 in DNA: TGCAGCGTTGAGAGTCTGGGCTCCTACGAGCAGTACTTC.

The CDR3 DNA sequence: TGCGCCAGCAGCCAATTCCAAGACGGAGGCCCGACCCAGTACTTC. It is translated as CASSQFQDGGPTQYF. The rearrangement links TRBV4-1 to TRBJ2-5, with a weak D call TRBD2 (5 bases). Trimming stripped 2 bases from V and 7 bases from J, with 17 bases between. Per the germline V gene, CDR1 is MGHRA and CDR2 is YSYEKL. CDR3 length: 15 amino acids.

This chain joins TRBV11-2 and TRBJ2-7; 9 nucleotides match TRBD2. V trimming: 4 bases; J trimming: 2 bases; junction bases outside the gene matches: 9. CDR1 is SGHAT and CDR2 is FQNNGV in the germline V gene. This CDR3 has 16 residues. This CDR3 reads CASSSLSGGAPYEQYF. The CDR3 DNA follows: TGTGCCAGCAGCTCGCTTAGCGGGGGAGCCCCCTACGAGCAGTACTTC.

About this clone: At the DNA level, this CDR3 is encoded by other sequences in the same sample as well. The chain combines TRBV7-9 with TRBJ2-7; D gene ambiguous. From germline, CDR1 is SEHNR and CDR2 FQNEAQ (reference sequence). V was trimmed by 6 bases and J by 7 bases, leaving 13 bases between them. The CDR3 contains 12 residues. CDR3 in amino acids: CASSYGLGEQYF. DNA of the CDR3: TGTGCCAGCAGTTACGGGTTGGGGGAGCAGTACTTC.

The chain joins TRBV7-9 to TRBJ2-7; 11 bases are shared with TRBD1. Unmatched junction bases numbered 7, after V lost 5 bases and J lost 4 bases. The CDR3 is 15 amino acids. The V gene's germline CDR1 is SEHNR and CDR2 FQNEAQ (reference sequence). In nucleotides, the CDR3 is TGTGCCAGCAGCCCAAGCGGACAGGGGGCTTACGAGCAGTACTTC. Residues: CASSPSGQGAYEQYF.

This clone was seen only a few times. The chain has TRBV6-6 and TRBJ2-1; D is possibly TRBD1 or TRBD2 (6 bases each). Trimming took off 6 bases at V and 7 bases at J, with 16 bases between the two ends. CDR1 is MNHNY, CDR2 SVGAGI, per germline (reference sequence). This CDR3 contains 14 residues. Written as DNA, the CDR3 is TGTGCCAGCAGGGTTCGGGGGCAGGGGAATGAGCAGTTCTTC. Residues: CASRVRGQGNEQFF.

The chain has TRBV27 and TRBJ1-2; 9 bases map to TRBD1. Per germline, CDR1 MNHEY and CDR2 SMNVEV (reference sequence). The J segment lost 5 bases and the V segment lost 0 bases, leaving 13 bases of the junction unmatched. This CDR3 contains 18 residues. The CDR3 region has the DNA TGTGCCAGCAGTTTATCTGGGACAGGGATAGGGCCCTTTTATGGCTACACCTTC. Its translation is CASSLSGTGIGPFYGYTF.

The rearrangement uses TRBV11-3 and TRBJ2-1; 12 nucleotides agree with TRBD1. With V trimmed by 4 bases and J by 0 bases, 10 bases remained unmatched. Germline V CDR1 and CDR2: SGHNT, YENEEA. The CDR3 runs to 19 residues. CDR3 residues: CASSSKGTGGKSSYNEQFF. The DNA for the CDR3 is TGTGCCAGCAGCTCGAAGGGGACAGGGGGCAAGAGCTCCTACAATGAGCAGTTCTTC.

In its sample, this clone was seen once. The chain joins TRBV7-2 to TRBJ2-7; no clear D. Germline V lookup: CDR1 SGHTA, CDR2 FQGNSA. V gave up 5 bases and J gave up 0 bases, with 14 bases separating them. The CDR3 spans 15 residues. The CDR3 loop reads CASSPPPWDSYEQYF. The CDR3 DNA reads as TGTGCCAGCAGCCCCCCTCCGTGGGACTCCTACGAGCAGTACTTC.